The next 9 T cell receptor beta chains were all read from a single sample in a study of CD8 T cells in ankylosing spondylitis. These receptors' targets are unknown. TCRdb re-called the 5' RACE reads with MiXCR, one entry per CDR3 protein. In the table there are fewer than 400,000 distinct CDR3 sequences, around 24% of which are singletons. Study results and caveats: What seemed typical of ankylosing spondylitis blood was a TCR beta motif built from several highly homologous variants.

What was sequenced was blood, either unsorted or a sorted T cell fraction (not recorded which). These receptors all stem from a male donor with ankylosing spondylitis.

The rearrangement uses TRBV7-2 and TRBJ2-7, with D hard to call. Germline V gene data show CDR1 as SGHTA and CDR2 as FQGNSA. V lost 1 base and J 3 bases, leaving 4 bases between the germline ends. This CDR3 has 12 residues. The CDR3 bases are TGTGCCAGCAGCTTAGATCACTACGAGCAGTACTTC. Translation: CASSLDHYEQYF.

The chain is built from TRBV5-1 and TRBJ1-6; D not resolved. The CDR3 spans 15 residues. V was shortened by 0 bases and J by 0 bases, with 4 bases between the two germline ends. Germline CDR1 and CDR2: SGHRS and YFSETQ. The CDR3 nucleotides read TGCGCCAGCAGCTTGGACATCTCCTATAATTCACCCCTCCACTTT. The encoded protein is CASSLDISYNSPLHF.

This clonotype was recorded many times. The chain recombines TRBV29-1 with TRBJ2-1; D uncertain. The ends were cut back, 5 bases at V and 4 bases at J, with 12 bases in the middle. This CDR3 spans 13 amino acids. Germline loops: CDR1 SQVTM, CDR2 ANQGSEA. This chain's CDR3 is CSVRPSRYNEQFF. The CDR3 bases are TGCAGCGTTCGGCCGTCCCGGTACAATGAGCAGTTCTTC.

The V gene is TRBV4-1, the J gene TRBJ2-6; the D gene could be TRBD1 or TRBD2 (6 bases each). V shed 4 bases and J shed 1 base, with 14 bases lying between them. CDR3 size: 17 residues. Germline lookup yields CDR1 MGHRA and CDR2 YSYEKL. The DNA for the CDR3 is TGCGCCAGCAGCCTGATCGGGGGCAGATCTGGGGCCAACGTCCTGACTTTC. Translated: CASSLIGGRSGANVLTF.

This clonotype was seen more than once but under ten times. The chain combines TRBV6-2 or TRBV6-3 with TRBJ2-1; D gene ambiguous. The CDR3 is 15 residues long. The ends were cut back, 2 bases at V and 0 bases at J, with 8 bases in the middle. Germline assignment: CDR1 MNHEY and CDR2 SVGEGT. For the CDR3, the DNA is TGTGCCAGCAGTTACGCGCCCAGCTCCTACAATGAGCAGTTCTTC. Translated: CASSYAPSSYNEQFF.

V is TRBV28 and J is TRBJ1-2, with TRBD1 matching 9 bases. Losses at the gene ends were 6 bases for V and 3 bases for J; bases not matched to a gene: 5. The CDR3 has 14 amino acids. Per germline, CDR1 MDHEN and CDR2 SYDVKM. The DNA for the CDR3 is TGTGCCAGCAGCCGGACAGGGGTTGACTATGGCTACACCTTC. This sequence encodes CASSRTGVDYGYTF.

The chain carries TRBV12-3 or TRBV12-4 and TRBJ1-4; D is ambiguous. Trimming cost V 6 bases and J 4 bases, with 18 bases left between them. The CDR3 consists of 16 residues. The CDR3, as DNA: TGTGCCAGCAGCCGGGGTCCGGCGGGCGGTAATGAAAAACTGTTTTTT. Its protein product is CASSRGPAGGNEKLFF.

This clonotype came up a few times. This chain connects TRBV2 to TRBJ1-5, with 9 bases matching TRBD1. The CDR3 is 15 amino acids. The germline V gene has CDR1 SNHLY and CDR2 FYNNEI. J was trimmed by 5 bases and V by 6 bases; bases with no gene match: 8. The CDR3 is CASRLRDRDYQPQHF. The CDR3, as DNA: TGTGCCAGCAGACTCCGGGACAGGGATTATCAGCCCCAGCATTTT.

The gene calls are TRBV12-3 or TRBV12-4 and TRBJ1-1; 7 bases fit TRBD1. This CDR3 contains 15 residues. Trimming removed 6 bases from V and 7 bases from J; junction bases left unmatched: 14. The CDR3 coding sequence is TGTGCCAGCAGCCTCAGGGGGGGAGGGGCGGGTGAAGCTTTCTTT. Translated, it gives CASSLRGGGAGEAFF.